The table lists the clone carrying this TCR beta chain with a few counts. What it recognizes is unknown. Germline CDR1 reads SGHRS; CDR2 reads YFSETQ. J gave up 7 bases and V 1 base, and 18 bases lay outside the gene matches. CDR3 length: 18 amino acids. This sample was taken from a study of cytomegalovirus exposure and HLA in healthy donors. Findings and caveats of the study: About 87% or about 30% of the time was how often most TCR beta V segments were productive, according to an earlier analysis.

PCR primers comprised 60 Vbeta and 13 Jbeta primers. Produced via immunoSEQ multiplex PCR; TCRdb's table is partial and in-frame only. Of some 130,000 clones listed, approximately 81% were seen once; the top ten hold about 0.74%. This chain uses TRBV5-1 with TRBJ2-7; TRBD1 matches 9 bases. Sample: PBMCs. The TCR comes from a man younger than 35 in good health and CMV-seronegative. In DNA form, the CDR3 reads TGCGCCAGCAGCTTGTACAGGGGGCGCCTCCCGGCCTCGGAAGAGCAGTACTTC. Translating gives CASSLYRGRLPASEEQYF.